Shown below are 27 T cell receptor beta chains from a single sample sequenced in a study of blood T cell repertoires in COVID-19 (dated by TCRdb to the early 2020s). Receptor amplification or capture employed the immunoSEQ multiplex PCR assay. As stored in TCRdb, this immuneACCESS dataset retains in-frame rearrangements with V and J assigned. A fraction of the clones does not appear; measured against another copy, unresolved V genes explain less than half of the discrepancy, and the remainder lacks a known reason. The sample records roughly 200,000 clones, around four fifths of which are singletons. The ten biggest clones cover 15% to 20% of the sample. The sample consisted of peripheral blood. The receptors were sampled from a woman older than 75 with active or convalescent COVID-19.

The rearrangement uses TRBV4-1 and TRBJ2-7; tentatively, D is TRBD1 (7 bases). The CDR3 sequence is 15 residues long. V gave up 1 base and J gave up 4 bases, with 14 bases separating them. Germline lookup yields CDR1 MGHRA and CDR2 YSYEKL. The CDR3 sequence: CASSQVRGAIYEQYF. Here the CDR3 DNA reads TGCGCCAGCAGCCAAGTCAGGGGGGCGATATACGAGCAGTACTTC.

The chain recombines TRBV7-9 with TRBJ2-7; D is unresolved. Germline CDR1 SEHNR, CDR2 FQNEAQ (reference sequence). This CDR3 contains 12 residues. Trimming pared 2 bases from V and 6 bases from J, leaving 8 bases between. CDR3: CASSLMAAEQYF. CDR3 sequence (DNA): TGTGCCAGCAGCTTAATGGCGGCCGAGCAGTACTTC.

J is TRBJ2-3 and V is TRBV4-1; D may be TRBD2 (6 bases). The CDR3 has 16 amino acids. The germline CDR1 and CDR2 sequences are MGHRA and YSYEKL. The V and J ends lost 1 base and 1 base respectively, with 12 bases between them. CDR3 in amino acids: CASSQGRGVRTDTQYF. DNA for the CDR3: TGCGCCAGCAGCCAAGGGCGCGGGGTACGCACAGATACGCAGTATTTT.

The rearrangement joins TRBV11-3 to TRBJ1-2, with D possibly matching TRBD1 (5 bases). Trimming cost V 4 bases and J 5 bases, with 11 bases left between them. The CDR3 consists of 13 residues. Germline V gene data show CDR1 as SGHNT and CDR2 as YENEEA. This chain's CDR3 is CASSSPQGYGYTF. CDR3 nucleotide sequence: TGTGCCAGCAGCTCCCCTCAGGGTTATGGCTACACCTTC.

The chain carries TRBV15 and TRBJ1-5; tentative D call: TRBD1 (6 bases). V lost 4 bases, J lost 2 bases, and 12 bases lay in between. Per the germline V gene, CDR1 is LNHNV and CDR2 is YYDKDF (reference sequence). The CDR3 loop spans 15 amino acids. This CDR3 is CATSNRVYGNQPQHF. The DNA for the CDR3 is TGTGCCACCAGCAACAGGGTTTATGGCAATCAGCCCCAGCATTTT.

The chain employs TRBV18 and TRBJ1-2, with 10 bases matching TRBD1. Germline V gives CDR1 KGHSH, CDR2 LQKENI. The CDR3 has 17 residues. Losses at the gene ends were 3 bases for V and 4 bases for J; bases not matched to a gene: 11. Written as DNA, the CDR3 is TGTGCCAGCTCACCGACGTCCCGGGACAGGGGTGGCTATGGCTACACCTTC. Amino acid sequence: CASSPTSRDRGGYGYTF.

CDR3 DNA: TGTGCCACCAGCAGAGATCGTGGGGTGGAGGGAACCAAAAACATTCAGTACTTC. It encodes CATSRDRGVEGTKNIQYF. The chain is built from TRBV15 and TRBJ2-4; TRBD2 is a possible D gene (6 bases). Germline CDR1 is LNHNV and CDR2 is YYDKDF (reference sequence). This CDR3 spans 18 amino acids. V dropped 0 bases and J dropped 2 bases, with 17 bases sitting between them.

The chain uses TRBV6-2 or TRBV6-3 and TRBJ1-5, with 10 positions matching TRBD1. V shed 6 bases, J shed 5 bases, and the junction held 10 bases outside the gene matches. Looked up from germline, CDR1 is MNHEY and CDR2 is SVGEGT. This CDR3 region has 16 residues. The CDR3 DNA is TGTGCCAGCAGCCCAAACGGACAGGGGGTGTATCAGCCCCAGCATTTT. Translating it yields CASSPNGQGVYQPQHF.

This chain connects TRBV19 to TRBJ2-7; TRBD1 is a possible D gene (5 bases). The V gene's germline CDR1 is LNHDA and CDR2 SQIVND (reference sequence). V was trimmed by 6 bases and J by 0 bases, leaving 12 bases between them. The CDR3 runs 14 residues. Written as DNA, the CDR3 is TGTGCCAGTAGCTTCACTGGGGCCTCCTACGAGCAGTACTTC. It is translated as CASSFTGASYEQYF.

The chain joins TRBV29-1 to TRBJ1-2, with D perhaps TRBD1 (6 bases). Trimming took 4 bases from V and 8 from J, leaving 17 bases between them. Germline assignment: CDR1 SQVTM and CDR2 ANQGSEA. The CDR3 covers 13 residues. The CDR3 reads CSVGTASIRGYTF. The CDR3 coding sequence is TGCAGCGTTGGGACAGCCTCTATTAGGGGCTACACCTTC.

The V gene is TRBV5-1, the J gene TRBJ2-1; 9 bases match TRBD1. Trimming took 2 bases from V and 7 from J; bases not matched to a gene: 7. The CDR3 is 15 amino acids. Germline CDR1 SGHRS, CDR2 YFSETQ. CDR3 coding DNA: TGCGCCAGCAGCTTCGGGACAGGGAGTTTTAATGAGCAGTTCTTC. It codes for CASSFGTGSFNEQFF.

The V and J genes are TRBV7-2 and TRBJ1-2; the match to TRBD1 covers 8 bases. The CDR3 consists of 13 residues. V shed 1 base, J shed 5 bases, and the junction held 0 bases outside the gene matches. Germline values: CDR1 SGHTA, CDR2 FQGNSA. CDR3 protein: CASSLGTGYGYTF. CDR3 bases: TGTGCCAGCAGCTTAGGGACAGGGTATGGCTACACCTTC.

This clone was counted only a few times. This chain connects TRBV28 to TRBJ1-2; 12 bases are a match to TRBD1. The CDR3 sequence is 15 residues long. Trimming removed 4 bases from V and 7 bases from J; junction bases left unmatched: 7. Germline CDR1 reads MDHEN; CDR2 reads SYDVKM. The CDR3 nucleotides read TGTGCCAGCAGTTCGCCGGGACAGGGGGCTTCTGGCTACACCTTC. This encodes CASSSPGQGASGYTF.

For the CDR3, the DNA is TGTGCCAGCTCACCCCGCACAGGGGGAGACTATGGCTACACCTTC. It codes for CASSPRTGGDYGYTF. The chain joins TRBV18 to TRBJ1-2; TRBD1 agrees at 8 bases. V shed 3 bases and J 3 bases; nucleotides not matched to a gene: 6. In germline, CDR1 is KGHSH, CDR2 LQKENI. The CDR3 sequence is 15 residues long. Full variable domain (outside the CDR3, taken from reference TRBV18 and TRBJ1-2): NAGVMQNPRHLVRRRGQEARLRCSPMKGHSHVYWYRQLPEEGLKFMVYLQKENIIDESGMPKERFSAEFPKEGPSILRIQQVVRGDSAAYFCASSPRTGGDYGYTFGSGTRLTVV.

This clone occurred once. The chain links TRBV4-3 to TRBJ2-7; perhaps TRBD2 as D (5 bases). Germline lookup yields CDR1 LGHNA and CDR2 YSLEER. The ends were cut back, 0 bases at V and 2 bases at J, with 17 bases in the middle. The CDR3 consists of 17 residues. CDR3 loop: CASSQDVVTGVPYEQYF. The DNA of the CDR3 is TGCGCCAGCAGCCAAGATGTAGTTACCGGGGTTCCCTACGAGCAGTACTTC.

The chain employs TRBV27 and TRBJ2-2; 9 positions match TRBD1. V shed 8 bases, J shed 4 bases, and the junction held 5 bases outside the gene matches. Germline V CDR1 and CDR2: MNHEY, SMNVEV (reference sequence). The CDR3 is made up of 14 amino acids. CDR3 coding DNA: TGTGCCAGCCGCCGGGACAGGGTCACCGGGGAGCTGTTTTTT. This sequence encodes CASRRDRVTGELFF.

This sequence joins TRBV5-4 and TRBJ1-4; 7 bases are shared with TRBD1. The CDR3 sequence is 13 residues long. Germline CDR1 SGHNT, CDR2 YYREEE (reference sequence). V lost 3 bases to trimming and J lost 8 bases; unmatched junction nucleotides: 4. This CDR3 is CASSYQGEEKLFF. CDR3 bases: TGTGCCAGCAGCTATCAGGGGGAAGAAAAACTGTTTTTT.

The rearrangement joins TRBV2 to TRBJ1-6; 7 bases match TRBD1. Unmatched junction bases numbered 6, after V lost 7 bases and J lost 6 bases. The CDR3 length is 14 residues. Germline CDR1 SNHLY, CDR2 FYNNEI. CDR3 sequence (DNA): TGTGCCAGCACCCCGGGACAGCCTAATTCACCCCTCCACTTT. This encodes CASTPGQPNSPLHF.

This sequence joins TRBV5-1 and TRBJ2-5; 13 bases agree with TRBD2. Trimming took 2 bases from V and 5 from J; bases not matched to a gene: 9. CDR3 length: 17 residues. Germline loops: CDR1 SGHRS, CDR2 YFSETQ. In DNA form, the CDR3 reads TGCGCCAGCAGCTTAACCCTAGGACTAGCGGGGGTGGAGACCCAGTACTTC. Protein product: CASSLTLGLAGVETQYF.

This clone was detected a few times. The chain is built from TRBV5-1 and TRBJ1-3; TRBD1 matches at 8 bases. In germline, CDR1 is SGHRS, CDR2 YFSETQ. The CDR3 spans 15 residues. V trimming: 4 bases; J trimming: 1 base; junction bases outside the gene matches: 4. The CDR3 nucleotides are TGCGCCAGCAGCCCCGGACAGGGTTCTGGAAACACCATATATTTT. This gives the protein CASSPGQGSGNTIYF.

This rearrangement joins TRBV4-1 to TRBJ2-1; possibly TRBD1 for D (5 bases). The CDR3 runs to 18 residues. The V gene's germline CDR1 is MGHRA and CDR2 YSYEKL. Between the trimmed V and J ends, which lost 0 bases and 0 bases, there was a span of 15 bases. The chain's CDR3 is CASSQEGQDASSYNEQFF. The CDR3 nucleotides are TGCGCCAGCAGCCAAGAGGGGCAGGATGCGAGCTCCTACAATGAGCAGTTCTTC.

V gene TRBV15 combines with J gene TRBJ1-1, with a tentative D call TRBD1 (5 bases). Germline lookup yields CDR1 LNHNV and CDR2 YYDKDF (reference sequence). Trimming took off 1 base at V and 0 bases at J, with 9 bases between the two ends. This CDR3 has 15 amino acids. The CDR3 nucleotides are TGTGCCACCAGCAGAGCAGGGATTATGAACACTGAAGCTTTCTTT. Translation: CATSRAGIMNTEAFF.

This clone was counted once. V and J are TRBV11-2 and TRBJ2-2; D is undetermined. Trimming shortened V by 1 base and J by 7 bases, and 7 bases separated the two germline ends. CDR3 size: 13 residues. The germline CDR1 and CDR2 sequences are SGHAT and FQNNGV. This chain's CDR3 is CASSLVVSGELFF. DNA for the CDR3: TGTGCCAGCAGCTTAGTAGTGAGCGGGGAGCTGTTTTTT.

The chain carries TRBV7-2 and TRBJ2-7; D gene ambiguous. V dropped 4 bases and J dropped 3 bases, with 13 bases sitting between them. Germline CDR1 SGHTA, CDR2 FQGNSA. The CDR3 runs to 14 residues. The CDR3 DNA follows: TGTGCCAGCAGCTCCCCTCTCCTCTACTACGAGCAGTACTTC. Residues: CASSSPLLYYEQYF.

The J gene is TRBJ2-5, the V gene TRBV5-6; 8 bases are a match to TRBD2. J gave up 5 bases and V 3 bases, and 3 bases lay outside the gene matches. CDR1 is SGHDT and CDR2 is YYEEEE in the germline V gene. CDR3 length equals 13 residues. The CDR3 DNA reads TGTGCCAGCAGCTGGACTAGCATTGAGACCCAGTACTTC. It encodes CASSWTSIETQYF.

The chain recombines TRBV30 with TRBJ1-2, with D maybe TRBD1 (6 bases). Trimming took off 0 bases at V and 7 bases at J, with 15 bases between the two ends. The CDR3 totals 14 residues. Looked up from germline, CDR1 is GTSNPN and CDR2 is SVGIG (reference sequence). This CDR3 reads CAWSVLQGHFGYTF. As DNA, the CDR3 is TGTGCCTGGAGTGTACTGCAGGGGCATTTTGGCTACACCTTC.

This chain uses TRBV6-5 with TRBJ1-2; a possible D gene is TRBD1 (5 bases). Trimming removed 5 bases at V and 14 bases at J, with 21 bases between. CDR1 MNHEY and CDR2 SVGAGI come from the germline V gene. The CDR3 is 13 amino acids. DNA for the CDR3: TGTGCCAGCAGTCAGCGACGCGAGACAGTATCGACCTTC. Protein: CASSQRRETVSTF.